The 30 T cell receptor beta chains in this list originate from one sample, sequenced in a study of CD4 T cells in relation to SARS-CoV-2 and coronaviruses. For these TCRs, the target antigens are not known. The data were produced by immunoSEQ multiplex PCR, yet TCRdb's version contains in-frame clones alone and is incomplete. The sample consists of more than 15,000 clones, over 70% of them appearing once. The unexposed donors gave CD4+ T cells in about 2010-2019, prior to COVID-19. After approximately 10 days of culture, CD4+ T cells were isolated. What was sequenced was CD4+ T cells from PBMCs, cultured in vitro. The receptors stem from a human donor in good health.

DNA of the CDR3: TGTGCCAGCAGTTACTCCACAGGGGGCTATGGCTACACCTTC. This translates into CASSYSTGGYGYTF. The rearrangement joins TRBV6-5 to TRBJ1-2; TRBD1 agrees at 8 bases. The CDR3 covers 14 residues. V trimming: 0 bases; J trimming: 4 bases; junction bases outside the gene matches: 1. Per germline, CDR1 MNHEY and CDR2 SVGAGI.

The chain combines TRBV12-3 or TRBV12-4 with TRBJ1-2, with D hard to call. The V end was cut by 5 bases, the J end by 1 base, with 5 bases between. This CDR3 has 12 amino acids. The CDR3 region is CASSDGNYGYTF. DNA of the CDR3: TGTGCCAGCAGTGACGGTAACTATGGCTACACCTTC.

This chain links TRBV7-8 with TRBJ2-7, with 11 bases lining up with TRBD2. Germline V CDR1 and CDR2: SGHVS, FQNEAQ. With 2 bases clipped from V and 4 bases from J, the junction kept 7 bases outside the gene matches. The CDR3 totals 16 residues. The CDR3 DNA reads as TGTGCCAGCAGCTTATTGGTAGCGGGAGGGCCTTACGAGCAGTACTTC. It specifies CASSLLVAGGPYEQYF.

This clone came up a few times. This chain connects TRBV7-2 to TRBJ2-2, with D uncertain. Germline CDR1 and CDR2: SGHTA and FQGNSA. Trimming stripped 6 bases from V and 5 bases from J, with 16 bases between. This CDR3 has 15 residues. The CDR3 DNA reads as TGTGCCAGCAGTATACGTGGGGTTGGGACCGGGGAGCTGTTTTTT. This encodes CASSIRGVGTGELFF.

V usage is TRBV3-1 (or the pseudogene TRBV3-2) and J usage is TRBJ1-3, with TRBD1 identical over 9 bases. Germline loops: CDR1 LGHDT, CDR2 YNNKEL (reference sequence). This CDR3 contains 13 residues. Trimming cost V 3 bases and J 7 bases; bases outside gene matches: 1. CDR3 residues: CASSHGTGNTIYF. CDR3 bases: TGTGCCAGCAGCCACGGGACAGGGAACACCATATATTTT.

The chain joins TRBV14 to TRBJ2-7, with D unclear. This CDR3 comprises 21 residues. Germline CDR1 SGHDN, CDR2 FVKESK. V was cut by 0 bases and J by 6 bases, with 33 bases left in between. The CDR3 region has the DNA TGTGCCAGCAGCCAAGATCAAGGGTTTGGGCCCCCGAAGAAACCCCCGGGCGAGCAGTACTTC. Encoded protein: CASSQDQGFGPPKKPPGEQYF.

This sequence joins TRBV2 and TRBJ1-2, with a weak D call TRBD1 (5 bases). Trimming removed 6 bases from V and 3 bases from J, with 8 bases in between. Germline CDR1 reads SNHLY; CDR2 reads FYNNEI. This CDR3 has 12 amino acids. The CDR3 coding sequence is TGTGCCAGCAGCGGAGGGGACTATGGCTACACCTTC. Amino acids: CASSGGDYGYTF.

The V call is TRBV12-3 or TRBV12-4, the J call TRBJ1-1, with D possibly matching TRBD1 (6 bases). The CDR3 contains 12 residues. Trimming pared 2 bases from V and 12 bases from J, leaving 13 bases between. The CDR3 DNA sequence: TGTGCCAGCAGTTTACGGGGGGGCCCGCCTTTCTTT. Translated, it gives CASSLRGGPPFF.

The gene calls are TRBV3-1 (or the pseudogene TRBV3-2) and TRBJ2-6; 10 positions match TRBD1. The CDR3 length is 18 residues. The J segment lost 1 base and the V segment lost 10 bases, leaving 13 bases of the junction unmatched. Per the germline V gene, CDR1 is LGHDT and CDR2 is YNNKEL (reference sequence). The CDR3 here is CATYPPGQGSSGANVLTF. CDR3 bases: TGTGCCACCTATCCCCCGGGACAGGGGAGTTCTGGGGCCAACGTCCTGACTTTC.

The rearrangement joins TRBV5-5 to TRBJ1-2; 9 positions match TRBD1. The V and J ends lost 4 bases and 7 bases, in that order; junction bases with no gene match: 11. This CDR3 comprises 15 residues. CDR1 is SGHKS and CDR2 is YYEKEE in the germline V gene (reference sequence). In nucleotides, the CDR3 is TGTGCCAGCAGCCCCGGGACAGGGAATGGGGCTGGCTACACCTTC. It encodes CASSPGTGNGAGYTF.

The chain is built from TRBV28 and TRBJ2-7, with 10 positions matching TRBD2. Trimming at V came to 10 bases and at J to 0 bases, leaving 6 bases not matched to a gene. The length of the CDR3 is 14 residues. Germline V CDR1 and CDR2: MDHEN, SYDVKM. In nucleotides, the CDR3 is TGTGCCATCGAGTCTAGCGGGGGCTCCTACGAGCAGTACTTC. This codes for CAIESSGGSYEQYF.

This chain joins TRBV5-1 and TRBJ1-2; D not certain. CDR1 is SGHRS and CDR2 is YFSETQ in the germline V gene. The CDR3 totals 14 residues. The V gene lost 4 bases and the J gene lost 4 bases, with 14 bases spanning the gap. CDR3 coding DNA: TGCGCCAGCAGCCCGAAGGGCGCCCTCTATGGCTACACCTTC. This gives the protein CASSPKGALYGYTF.

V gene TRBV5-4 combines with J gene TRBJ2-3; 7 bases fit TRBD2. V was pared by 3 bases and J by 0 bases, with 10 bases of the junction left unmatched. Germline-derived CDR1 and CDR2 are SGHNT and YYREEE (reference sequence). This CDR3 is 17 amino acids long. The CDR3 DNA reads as TGTGCCAGCAGCTCTCCTGGTGGGGGGGGTAGCACAGATACGCAGTATTTT. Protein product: CASSSPGGGGSTDTQYF. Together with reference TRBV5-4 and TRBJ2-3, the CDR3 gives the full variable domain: ETGVTQSPTHLIKTRGQQVTLRCSSQSGHNTVSWYQQALGQGPQFIFQYYREEENGRGNFPPRFSGLQFPNYSSELNVNALELDDSALYLCASSSPGGGGSTDTQYFGPGTRLTVL.

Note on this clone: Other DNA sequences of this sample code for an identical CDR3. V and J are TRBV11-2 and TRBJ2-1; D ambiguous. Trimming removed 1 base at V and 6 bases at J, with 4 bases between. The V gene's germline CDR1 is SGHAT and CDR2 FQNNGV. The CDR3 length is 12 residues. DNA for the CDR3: TGTGCCAGCAGCTTAGCGGGCAATGAGCAGTTCTTC. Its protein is CASSLAGNEQFF.

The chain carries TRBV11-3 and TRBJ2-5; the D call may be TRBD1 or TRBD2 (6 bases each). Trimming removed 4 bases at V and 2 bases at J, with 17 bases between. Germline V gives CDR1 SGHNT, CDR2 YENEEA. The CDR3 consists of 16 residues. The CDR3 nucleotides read TGTGCCAGCAGCTCGGGGGACACCACAGGACAAGAGACCCAGTACTTC. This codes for CASSSGDTTGQETQYF.

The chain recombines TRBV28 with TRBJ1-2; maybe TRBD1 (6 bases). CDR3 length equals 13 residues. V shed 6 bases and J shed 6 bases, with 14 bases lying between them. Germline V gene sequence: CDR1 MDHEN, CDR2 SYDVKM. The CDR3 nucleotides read TGTGCCAGCAGCCAACGACAGGACGATGGCTACACCTTC. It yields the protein CASSQRQDDGYTF.

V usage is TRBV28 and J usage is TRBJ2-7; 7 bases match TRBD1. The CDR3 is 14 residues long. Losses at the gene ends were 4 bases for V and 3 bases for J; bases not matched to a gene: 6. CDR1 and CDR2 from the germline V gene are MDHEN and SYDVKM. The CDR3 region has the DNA TGTGCCAGCAGTTCGGGACAGTTAAGCTACGAGCAGTACTTC. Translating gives CASSSGQLSYEQYF. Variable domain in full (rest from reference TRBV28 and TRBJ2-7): DVKVTQSSRYLVKRTGEKVFLECVQDMDHENMFWYRQDPGLGLRLIYFSYDVKMKEKGDIPEGYSVSREKKERFSLILESASTNQTSMYLCASSSGQLSYEQYFGPGTRLTVT.

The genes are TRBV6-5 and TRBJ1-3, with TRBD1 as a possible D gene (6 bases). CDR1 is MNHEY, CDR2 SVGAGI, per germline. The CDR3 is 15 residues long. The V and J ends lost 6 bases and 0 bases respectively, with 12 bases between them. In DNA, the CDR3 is TGTGCCAGCAGCTCAGGGGCCCGCTCTGGAAACACCATATATTTT. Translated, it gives CASSSGARSGNTIYF.

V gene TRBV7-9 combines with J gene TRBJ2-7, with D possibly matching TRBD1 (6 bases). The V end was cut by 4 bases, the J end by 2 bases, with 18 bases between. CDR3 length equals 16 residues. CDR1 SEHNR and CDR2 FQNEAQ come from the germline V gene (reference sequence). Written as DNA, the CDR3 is TGTGCCAGCAGCTCGCTCAGGGGAGAATACCCCTACGAGCAGTACTTC. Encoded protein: CASSSLRGEYPYEQYF.

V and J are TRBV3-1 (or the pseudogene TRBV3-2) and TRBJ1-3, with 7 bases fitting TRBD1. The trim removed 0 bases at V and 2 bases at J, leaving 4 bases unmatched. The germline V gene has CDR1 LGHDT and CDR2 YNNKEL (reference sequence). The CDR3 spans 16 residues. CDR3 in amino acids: CASSQESRGTGNTIYF. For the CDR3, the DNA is TGTGCCAGCAGCCAAGAATCCAGGGGGACTGGAAACACCATATATTTT.

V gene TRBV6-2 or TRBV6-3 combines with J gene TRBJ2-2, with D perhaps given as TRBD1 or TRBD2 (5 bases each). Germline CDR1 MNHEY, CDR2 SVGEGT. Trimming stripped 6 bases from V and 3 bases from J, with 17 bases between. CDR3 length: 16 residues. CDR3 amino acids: CASSATTRGHTGELFF. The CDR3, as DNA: TGTGCCAGCAGCGCCACGACACGGGGACACACCGGGGAGCTGTTTTTT.

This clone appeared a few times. CDR3 residues: CASSTWTGTHGYTF. The CDR3 DNA sequence: TGTGCCAGCAGCACCTGGACAGGGACCCATGGCTACACCTTC. The gene calls are TRBV7-2 and TRBJ1-2; TRBD1 matches 8 bases. The CDR3 loop spans 14 amino acids. After removal of 5 bases from V and 6 bases from J, the junction contained 8 bases not matched to a gene. Looked up from germline, CDR1 is SGHTA and CDR2 is FQGNSA.

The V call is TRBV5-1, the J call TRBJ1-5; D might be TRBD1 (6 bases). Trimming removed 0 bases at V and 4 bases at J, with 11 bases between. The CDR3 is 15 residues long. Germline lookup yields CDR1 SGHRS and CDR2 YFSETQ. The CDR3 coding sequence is TGCGCCAGCAGCTTGGCCGGGCAGGGGAATCAGCCCCAGCATTTT. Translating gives CASSLAGQGNQPQHF.

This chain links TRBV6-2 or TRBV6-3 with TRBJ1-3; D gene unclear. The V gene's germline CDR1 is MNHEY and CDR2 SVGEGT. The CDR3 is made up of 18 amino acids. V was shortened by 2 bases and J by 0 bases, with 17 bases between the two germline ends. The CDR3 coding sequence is TGTGCCAGCAGTTACGCTTCGGGCAGGCAAAGCTCTGGAAACACCATATATTTT. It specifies CASSYASGRQSSGNTIYF.

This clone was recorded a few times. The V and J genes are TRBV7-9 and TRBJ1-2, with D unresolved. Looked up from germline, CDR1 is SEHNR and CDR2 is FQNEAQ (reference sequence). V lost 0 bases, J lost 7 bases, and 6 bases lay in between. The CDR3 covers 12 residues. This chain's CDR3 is CASSLAEGGYTF. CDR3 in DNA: TGTGCCAGCAGCTTAGCGGAGGGTGGCTACACCTTC.

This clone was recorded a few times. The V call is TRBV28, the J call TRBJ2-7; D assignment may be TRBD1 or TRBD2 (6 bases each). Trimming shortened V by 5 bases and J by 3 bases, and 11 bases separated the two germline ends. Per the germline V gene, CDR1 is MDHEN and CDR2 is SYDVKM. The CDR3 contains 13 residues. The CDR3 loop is CASSGGTFYEQYF. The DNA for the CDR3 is TGTGCCAGCAGTGGGGGGACATTCTACGAGCAGTACTTC.

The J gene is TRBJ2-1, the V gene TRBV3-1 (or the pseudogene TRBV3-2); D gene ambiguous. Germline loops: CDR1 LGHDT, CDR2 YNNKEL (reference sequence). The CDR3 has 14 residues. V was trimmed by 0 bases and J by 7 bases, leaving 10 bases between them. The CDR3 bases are TGTGCCAGCAGCCAAGAGCGATCGGGTAATGAGCAGTTCTTC. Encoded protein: CASSQERSGNEQFF.

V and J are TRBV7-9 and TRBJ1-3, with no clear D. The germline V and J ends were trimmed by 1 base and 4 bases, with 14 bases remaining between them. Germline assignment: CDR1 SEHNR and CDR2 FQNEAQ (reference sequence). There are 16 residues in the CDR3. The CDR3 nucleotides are TGTGCCAGCAGCTTAGTCGAGGGTAAAGCCGGAAACACCATATATTTT. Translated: CASSLVEGKAGNTIYF.

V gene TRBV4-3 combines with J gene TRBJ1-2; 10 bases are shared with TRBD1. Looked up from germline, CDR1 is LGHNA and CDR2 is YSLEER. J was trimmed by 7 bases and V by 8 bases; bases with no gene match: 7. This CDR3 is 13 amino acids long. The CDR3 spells CASAPGQGIGYTF. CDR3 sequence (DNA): TGCGCCAGCGCTCCGGGACAGGGGATTGGCTACACCTTC.

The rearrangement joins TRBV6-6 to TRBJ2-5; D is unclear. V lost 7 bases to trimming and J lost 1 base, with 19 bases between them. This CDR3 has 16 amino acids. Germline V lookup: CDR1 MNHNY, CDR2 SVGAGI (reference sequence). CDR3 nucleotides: TGTGCCAGCACCATTGGGCTAGTTTTGGGCCAAGAGACCCAGTACTTC. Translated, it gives CASTIGLVLGQETQYF.